Below are 17 T cell receptor beta chains sequenced from a single sample in a study of response to subunit inactivated influenza vaccine. TCRdb re-analysed the RT-PCR reads in MiXCR, keeping a single row per CDR3 protein. There are roughly 570,000 distinct CDR3 sequences in the sample; 11% to 15% occur only once, and over 8.5% lies in the top ten. The sequencing used PBMCs from blood, collected roughly 13 days after vaccination. The receptors come from a man between 45 and 60 years old who received an inactivated influenza vaccine.

Ten or more counts support this clonotype. The chain combines TRBV28 with TRBJ1-6; no clear D gene. Per germline, CDR1 MDHEN and CDR2 SYDVKM. This CDR3 region has 15 residues. V shed 6 bases and J shed 7 bases, with 16 bases lying between them. As DNA, the CDR3 is TGTGCCAGCAGCATCCCCTCGGGCCGAAATTCACCCCTCCACTTT. Translated: CASSIPSGRNSPLHF.

The rearrangement uses TRBV7-9 and TRBJ2-1, with 11 bases aligning to TRBD2. Losses at the gene ends were 5 bases for V and 7 bases for J; bases not matched to a gene: 4. Germline lookup yields CDR1 SEHNR and CDR2 FQNEAQ (reference sequence). The CDR3 runs to 14 residues. Written as DNA, the CDR3 is TGTGCCAGCAGCCTTAGCGGGAGGGCAAATGAGCAGTTCTTC. This gives the protein CASSLSGRANEQFF.

The J gene is TRBJ2-3, the V gene TRBV10-3; either TRBD1 or TRBD2 may supply D (6 bases each). This CDR3 is built from 14 residues. V shed 2 bases and J shed 5 bases, with 11 bases lying between them. CDR1 is ENHRY, CDR2 SYGVKD, per germline. This CDR3 is CAISEGGLGDTQYF. The CDR3 DNA follows: TGTGCCATCAGTGAGGGGGGGCTGGGAGATACGCAGTATTTT.

This clonotype appeared many times. This chain uses TRBV6-1 with TRBJ1-6; D is ambiguous. V lost 3 bases to trimming and J lost 4 bases, with 13 bases between them. The CDR3 loop spans 16 amino acids. Germline loops: CDR1 MNHNS, CDR2 SASEGT. The CDR3 region is CASSEGRRTYNSPLHF. CDR3 DNA sequence: TGTGCCAGCAGTGAGGGCAGGCGAACTTATAATTCACCCCTCCACTTT.

This clonotype was detected a few times. This CDR3 reads CASSLDRLRMGQYF. The CDR3 DNA reads TGTGCCAGCAGTCTCGATAGGCTACGTATGGGGCAGTACTTC. The chain uses TRBV12-3 or TRBV12-4 and TRBJ2-7; no firm D call. Trimming took 5 bases from V and 9 from J, leaving 20 bases between them. The CDR3 extends over 14 amino acids.

This clonotype occurred a few times. This rearrangement joins TRBV28 to TRBJ2-5; 10 nucleotides line up with TRBD1. Germline values: CDR1 MDHEN, CDR2 SYDVKM. V lost 4 bases, J lost 4 bases, and 9 bases stayed unmatched. This CDR3 has 16 amino acids. The CDR3 DNA follows: TGTGCCAGCAGTTCCCGACAGGGGGCGATTGGAGAGACCCAGTACTTC. Translating it yields CASSSRQGAIGETQYF. Supplemented by reference TRBV28 and TRBJ2-5, the full variable domain reads DVKVTQSSRYLVKRTGEKVFLECVQDMDHENMFWYRQDPGLGLRLIYFSYDVKMKEKGDIPEGYSVSREKKERFSLILESASTNQTSMYLCASSSRQGAIGETQYFGPGTRLLVL.

The table lists this clonotype with a few counts. This chain connects TRBV24-1 to TRBJ2-1; D is perhaps TRBD2 (9 bases). CDR3 length: 18 residues. In germline, CDR1 is KGHDR, CDR2 SFDVKD. Deletions cut 7 bases from V and 3 bases from J, with 24 bases between. The CDR3 is CATRAGQVAGDLYNEQFF. The DNA of the CDR3 is TGTGCCACCAGGGCGGGACAGGTAGCGGGGGACCTCTACAATGAGCAGTTCTTC.

This clonotype showed up just a few times. The gene calls are TRBV20-1 and TRBJ2-2, with D perhaps being TRBD1 or TRBD2 (6 bases each). V lost 0 bases and J lost 7, with 12 bases in between. The CDR3 extends over 14 amino acids. The V gene's germline CDR1 is DFQATT and CDR2 SNEGSKA (reference sequence). CDR3 residues: CSARDRGAGGELFF. The CDR3 region has the DNA TGCAGTGCTAGAGATAGGGGGGCAGGCGGGGAGCTGTTTTTT.

This clonotype came up many times. The gene calls are TRBV20-1 and TRBJ2-1, with 12 bases fitting TRBD2. There are 14 residues in the CDR3. The V segment lost 6 bases and the J segment 7 bases; nucleotides outside the gene matches: 7. In germline, CDR1 is DFQATT, CDR2 SNEGSKA (reference sequence). CDR3 residues: CSAMLAGGRNEQFF. Here the CDR3 DNA reads TGCAGTGCAATGCTAGCGGGGGGGCGGAATGAGCAGTTCTTC.

To note about this clonotype: A much larger clone differs by one base, so this may be a read error. The J gene is TRBJ2-7, the V gene TRBV20-1, with unresolved D. Germline V gene sequence: CDR1 DFQATT, CDR2 SNEGSKA (reference sequence). The CDR3 contains 12 residues. V lost 3 bases to trimming and J lost 4 bases, with 10 bases between them. This CDR3 is CSARKGPYEQYF. The CDR3 bases are TGCAGTGCTAGGAAAGGCCCGTACGAGCAGTACTTC.

The chain couples TRBV4-1 to TRBJ1-4; 9 bases are a match to TRBD1. Germline V gene data show CDR1 as MGHRA and CDR2 as YSYEKL. Trimming removed 4 bases from V and 15 bases from J; junction bases left unmatched: 9. This CDR3 has 13 residues. CDR3 protein: CASSPGQGDKMFF. CDR3 DNA sequence: TGCGCCAGCAGCCCGGGACAGGGAGATAAGATGTTTTTT.

CDR3 loop: CSASSAGYSTDTQYF. The CDR3 region has the DNA TGCAGTGCTAGTTCAGCGGGGTATAGCACAGATACGCAGTATTTT. This chain uses TRBV20-1 with TRBJ2-3; 7 bases line up with TRBD2. The V gene end was trimmed by 3 bases and the J gene end by 0 bases; junction bases not matched to a gene: 6. Germline-derived CDR1 and CDR2 are DFQATT and SNEGSKA (reference sequence). There are 15 residues in the CDR3.

This clonotype was counted only a few times. V gene TRBV5-1 combines with J gene TRBJ2-2; D remains unclear. Trimming cost V 4 bases and J 5 bases, with 9 bases left between them. CDR3 length equals 13 residues. The V gene's germline CDR1 is SGHRS and CDR2 YFSETQ. In DNA form, the CDR3 reads TGCGCCAGCAGCGAGTTTGATACCGGGGAGCTGTTTTTT. As protein: CASSEFDTGELFF.

The rearrangement uses TRBV14 and TRBJ2-1; 8 bases line up with TRBD1. V lost 1 base to trimming and J lost 2 bases; unmatched junction nucleotides: 4. The CDR3 runs 16 residues. Germline CDR1 and CDR2: SGHDN and FVKESK. CDR3 DNA: TGTGCCAGCAGCCAAGGCCGGGACAGGCCCTACAATGAGCAGTTCTTC. This codes for CASSQGRDRPYNEQFF.

This clonotype was found a few times. This chain uses TRBV11-2 with TRBJ2-3; tentatively, D is TRBD1 (5 bases). CDR3 length: 16 residues. The V end lost 2 bases, the J end lost 1 base, and 13 bases lay between the germline ends. Germline-derived CDR1 and CDR2 are SGHAT and FQNNGV. CDR3 sequence reads: CASSLLGASGTDTQYF. The CDR3 DNA reads as TGTGCCAGCAGCTTATTAGGGGCATCCGGCACAGATACGCAGTATTTT.

This clonotype appeared a few times. The J gene is TRBJ1-2, the V gene TRBV6-6, with D unclear. The CDR3 spans 11 residues. Per the germline V gene, CDR1 is MNHNY and CDR2 is SVGAGI (reference sequence). Trimming left V 6 bases short and J 5 bases short, with 7 bases between. The CDR3 here is CASRNNYGYTF. For the CDR3, the DNA is TGTGCCAGCAGGAATAATTATGGCTACACCTTC.

The chain has TRBV7-8 and TRBJ2-4; 7 bases align to TRBD2. This CDR3 is built from 16 residues. CDR1 is SGHVS and CDR2 is FQNEAQ in the germline V gene. With V trimmed by 2 bases and J by 6 bases, 10 bases remained unmatched. Here the CDR3 reads CASSLPGPTSANIQYF. CDR3 DNA sequence: TGTGCCAGCAGCTTACCGGGCCCAACTAGCGCAAACATTCAGTACTTC.